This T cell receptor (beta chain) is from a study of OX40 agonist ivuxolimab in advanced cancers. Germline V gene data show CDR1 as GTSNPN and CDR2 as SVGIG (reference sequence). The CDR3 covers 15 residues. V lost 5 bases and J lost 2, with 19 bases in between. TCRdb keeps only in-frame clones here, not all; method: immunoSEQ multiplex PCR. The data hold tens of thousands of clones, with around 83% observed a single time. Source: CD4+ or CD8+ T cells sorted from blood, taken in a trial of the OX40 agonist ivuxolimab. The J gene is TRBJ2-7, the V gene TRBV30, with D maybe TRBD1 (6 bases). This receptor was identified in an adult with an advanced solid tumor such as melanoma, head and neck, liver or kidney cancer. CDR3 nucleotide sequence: TGTGCCTGGCCACGACCCGGGACATCGACCTACGAGCAGTACTTC. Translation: CAWPRPGTSTYEQYF.